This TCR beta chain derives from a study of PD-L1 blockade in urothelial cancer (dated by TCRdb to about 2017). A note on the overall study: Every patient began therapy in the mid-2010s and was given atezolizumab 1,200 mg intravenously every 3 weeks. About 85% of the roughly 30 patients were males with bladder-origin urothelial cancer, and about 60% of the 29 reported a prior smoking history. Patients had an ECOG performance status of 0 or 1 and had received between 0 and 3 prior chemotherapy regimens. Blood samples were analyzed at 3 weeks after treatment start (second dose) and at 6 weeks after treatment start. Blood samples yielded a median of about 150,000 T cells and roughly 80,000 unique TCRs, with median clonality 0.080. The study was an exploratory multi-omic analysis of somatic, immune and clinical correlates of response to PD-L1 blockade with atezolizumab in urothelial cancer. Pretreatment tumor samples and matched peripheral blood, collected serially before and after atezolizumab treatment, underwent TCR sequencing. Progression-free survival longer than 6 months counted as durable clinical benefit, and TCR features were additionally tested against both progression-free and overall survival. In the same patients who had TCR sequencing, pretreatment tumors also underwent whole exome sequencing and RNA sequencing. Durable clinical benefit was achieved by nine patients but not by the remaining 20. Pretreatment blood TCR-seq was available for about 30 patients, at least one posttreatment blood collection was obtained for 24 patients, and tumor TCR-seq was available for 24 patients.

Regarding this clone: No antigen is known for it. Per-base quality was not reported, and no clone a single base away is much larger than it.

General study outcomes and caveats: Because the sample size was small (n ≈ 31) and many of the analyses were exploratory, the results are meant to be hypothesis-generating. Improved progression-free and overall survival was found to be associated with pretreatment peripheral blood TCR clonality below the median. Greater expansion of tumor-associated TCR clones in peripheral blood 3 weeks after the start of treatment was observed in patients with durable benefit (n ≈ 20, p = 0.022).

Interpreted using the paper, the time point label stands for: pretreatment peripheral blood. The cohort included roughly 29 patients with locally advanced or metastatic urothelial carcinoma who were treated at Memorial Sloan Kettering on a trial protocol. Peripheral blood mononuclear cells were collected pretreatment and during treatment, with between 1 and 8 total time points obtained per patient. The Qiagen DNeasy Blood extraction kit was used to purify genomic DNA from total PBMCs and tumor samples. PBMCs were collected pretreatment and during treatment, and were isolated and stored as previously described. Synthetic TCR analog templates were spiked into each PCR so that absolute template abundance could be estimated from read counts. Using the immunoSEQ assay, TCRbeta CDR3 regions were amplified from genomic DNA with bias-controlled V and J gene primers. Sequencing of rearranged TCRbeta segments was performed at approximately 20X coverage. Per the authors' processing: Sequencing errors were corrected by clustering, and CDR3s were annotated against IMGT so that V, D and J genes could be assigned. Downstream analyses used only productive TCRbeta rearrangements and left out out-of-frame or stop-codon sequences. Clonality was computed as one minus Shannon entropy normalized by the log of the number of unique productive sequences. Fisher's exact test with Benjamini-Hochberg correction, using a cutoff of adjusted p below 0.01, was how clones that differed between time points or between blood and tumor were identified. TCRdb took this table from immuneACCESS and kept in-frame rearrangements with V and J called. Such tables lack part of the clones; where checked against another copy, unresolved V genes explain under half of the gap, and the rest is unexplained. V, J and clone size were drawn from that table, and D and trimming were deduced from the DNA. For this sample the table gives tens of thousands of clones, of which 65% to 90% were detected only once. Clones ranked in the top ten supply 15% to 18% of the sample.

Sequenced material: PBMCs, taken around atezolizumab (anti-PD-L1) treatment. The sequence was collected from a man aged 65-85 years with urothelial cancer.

The CDR3 is CASSQVDRVSNEQFF. DNA sequence: TGCGCCAGCAGCCAAGTCGACAGGGTCAGCAATGAGCAGTTCTTC. The chain was built from TRBV4-1 and TRBJ2-1; the junction holds 7 bases that match TRBD1. In the germline V gene, CDR1 corresponds to MGHRA and CDR2 to YSYEKL. The CDR3 holds 15 amino acids from the cysteine to the phenylalanine. Only the CDR3 part of the read is kept: 45 bases, read in frame from the first base. The V end gives up 1 base and the J end 6 bases, leaving 6 bases in the junction not matched to a gene.